This is a list of T cell receptor beta chains from one sample in a study of PD-L1 blockade in urothelial cancer. TCRdb's copy holds only in-frame clones and misses some; the assay was immunoSEQ multiplex PCR. The sample yields about 50,000 clones, approximately 80% seen once. Sequencing was performed on PBMCs, taken around atezolizumab (anti-PD-L1) treatment. All receptors come from a man between 65 and 80 years old with urothelial cancer. Each CDR3 is given with its conserved first and last residue. A D gene is named only where the DNA matches it firmly. Size tells how often a clone was seen (once, few, many) or the class of an expanded clone, and some rows leave it out.

V: TRBV5-1; J: TRBJ2-2; D: TRBD1; size: few; DNA: TGCGCCAGCAGCTTGGGACAGGGGAAGGCCGGGGAGCTGTTTTTT; CDR3: CASSLGQGKAGELFF
V: TRBV9; J: TRBJ1-3; D: NA; size: NA; DNA: TGTGCCAGCAGCGTAGGGGGGGGAAGGGGAAACACCATATATTTT; CDR3: CASSVGGGRGNTIYF
V: TRBV12-5; J: TRBJ1-1; D: NA; size: NA; DNA: TGTGCTAGTGGTCTCCCCGGGGTAGGAGCTTTCTTT; CDR3: CASGLPGVGAFF
V: TRBV11-2; J: TRBJ2-3; D: TRBD2; size: NA; DNA: TGTGCCAGCAGCTTATTAGGTCGGGGGGACACAGATACGCAGTATTTT; CDR3: CASSLLGRGDTDTQYF
V: TRBV2; J: TRBJ1-2; D: NA; size: once; DNA: TGTGCCAGCAGTGGTTCCAGGGGTAGGAACTATGGCTACACCTTC; CDR3: CASSGSRGRNYGYTF
V: TRBV7-2; J: TRBJ2-7; D: NA; size: NA; DNA: TGTGCCAGCACCTCGGGGTTTGATCAGCAGTACTTC; CDR3: CASTSGFDQQYF
V: TRBV4-3; J: TRBJ2-3; D: TRBD2; size: NA; DNA: TGCGCCAGCAGCCAAGAGGGGATAGCGGGGGGCCCGGGTACGCAGTATTTT; CDR3: CASSQEGIAGGPGTQYF
V: TRBV5-1; J: TRBJ1-4; D: TRBD1; size: NA; DNA: TGCGCCAGCAGCCCGGAAGGGGGCATGGGTGAAAAACTGTTTTTT; CDR3: CASSPEGGMGEKLFF
V: TRBV15; J: TRBJ2-5; D: TRBD2; size: NA; DNA: TGTGCCACCAGCAGCGGGGGGGATGAGACCCAGTACTTC; CDR3: CATSSGGDETQYF
V: TRBV7-9; J: TRBJ2-7; D: NA; size: NA; DNA: TGTGCCAGCAGCTTATCGGAGGAATACGAGCAGTACTTC; CDR3: CASSLSEEYEQYF
V: TRBV18; J: TRBJ1-1; D: TRBD1; size: NA; DNA: TGTGCCAGCTCACCTTCGACAGGGAGGACTGAAGCTTTCTTT; CDR3: CASSPSTGRTEAFF
V: TRBV10-3; J: TRBJ2-5; D: TRBD2; size: NA; DNA: TGTGCCATCAGTGGCAGCGGGGGGTTCCAAGAGACCCAGTACTTC; CDR3: CAISGSGGFQETQYF
V: TRBV7-2; J: TRBJ1-1; D: TRBD1; size: NA; DNA: TGTGCCAGCAGCTTTCCTACAGGGGTGGCCACTGAAGCTTTCTTT; CDR3: CASSFPTGVATEAFF
V: TRBV7-2; J: TRBJ1-1; D: NA; size: NA; DNA: TGTGCCAGCAGCTTAAGAGCGTTGGTCGCTGAAGCTTTCTTT; CDR3: CASSLRALVAEAFF